This passage covers 10 T cell receptor beta chains from one sample sequenced in a study of neurological immune-mediated disorders. Time point of the sample: longitudinal time-point 2. TCRdb analysed the 5' RACE reads with MiXCR anew, one entry per CDR3 protein. The repertoire holds under 50,000 distinct CDR3 sequences, with about an eighth as singletons. Sequencing input: PBMCs. The source is a male donor with HTLV-1-associated myelopathy (HAM/TSP).

This rearrangement joins TRBV14 to TRBJ2-7, with a tentative D call TRBD2 (7 bases). Germline V gene data show CDR1 as SGHDN and CDR2 as FVKESK. The V end was cut by 4 bases, the J end by 2 bases, with 21 bases between. This CDR3 has 17 residues. DNA for the CDR3: TGTGCCAGCAGCCGACCTACGGGGGGCATACGTACCTACGAGCAGTACTTC. This encodes CASSRPTGGIRTYEQYF.

This clonotype was observed many times. The chain is built from TRBV12-3 or TRBV12-4 and TRBJ1-1; D not resolved. With 6 bases removed from V and 4 bases from J, the gap between germline ends came to 15 bases. The CDR3 sequence is 14 residues long. CDR3 protein: CASSPQLWGTEAFF. CDR3 sequence (DNA): TGTGCCAGCAGCCCACAACTTTGGGGCACTGAAGCTTTCTTT.

This clonotype came up many times. The chain combines TRBV3-1 with TRBJ2-1; D uncertain. Germline V gives CDR1 LGHDT, CDR2 YNNKEL (reference sequence). Trimming shortened V by 1 base and J by 10 bases, and 11 bases separated the two germline ends. CDR3 length equals 13 residues. CDR3 residues: CASSQVRRHEQFF. The CDR3 DNA sequence: TGTGCCAGCAGCCAAGTGCGCCGTCACGAGCAGTTCTTC.

This clonotype was counted ten times or more. V usage is TRBV29-1 and J usage is TRBJ2-2, with D possibly matching TRBD1 (6 bases). The length of the CDR3 is 14 residues. The ends were cut back, 3 bases at V and 4 bases at J, with 12 bases in the middle. CDR1 and CDR2 from the germline V gene are SQVTM and ANQGSEA. The CDR3 DNA follows: TGCAGCGTTGATGTACAGGGAATCACCGGGGAGCTGTTTTTT. This translates into CSVDVQGITGELFF.

This clonotype was recorded at least ten times. The chain carries TRBV2 and TRBJ1-6; no reliable D call. Germline CDR1 reads SNHLY; CDR2 reads FYNNEI. Trimming pared 4 bases from V and 6 bases from J, leaving 7 bases between. The CDR3 is 13 amino acids. CDR3 sequence (DNA): TGTGCCAGCAGTGTAGGCAGTAATTCACCCCTCCACTTT. Translated: CASSVGSNSPLHF.

This clonotype was seen ten or more times. V and J are TRBV5-1 and TRBJ2-7, with D unclear. V was cut by 4 bases and J by 2 bases, with 10 bases left in between. This CDR3 has 13 residues. CDR1 is SGHRS, CDR2 YFSETQ, per germline. CDR3 in amino acids: CASSSKTAYEQYF. The CDR3 DNA reads as TGCGCCAGCAGCAGCAAAACGGCCTACGAGCAGTACTTC. Filled out from reference TRBV5-1 and TRBJ2-7, the complete variable domain reads KAGVTQTPRYLIKTRGQQVTLSCSPISGHRSVSWYQQTPGQGLQFLFEYFSETQRNKGNFPGRFSGRQFSNSRSEMNVSTLELGDSALYLCASSSKTAYEQYFGPGTRLTVT.

This clonotype was recorded at least ten times. The chain links TRBV6-5 to TRBJ2-2, with 7 bases fitting TRBD1. This CDR3 has 15 residues. Germline V gives CDR1 MNHEY, CDR2 SVGAGI. Trimming at V came to 5 bases and at J to 6 bases, leaving 9 bases not matched to a gene. The CDR3 coding sequence is TGTGCCAGCAGTCTTTTAAGACAGGGTGCCGGGGAGCTGTTTTTT. Translation gives CASSLLRQGAGELFF.

Regarding this clonotype: A read error may produce the germline difference seen at one junction end. The chain is built from TRBV5-1 and TRBJ2-1; D gene ambiguous. CDR1 SGHRS and CDR2 YFSETQ come from the germline V gene. The CDR3 has 13 residues. The CDR3 DNA reads as TGCGCCAGCAGCTTGACGTCCTACCATGAGCAGTTCTTC. This gives the protein CASSLTSYHEQFF.

With respect to this clonotype: The DNA is omitted, as the CDR3 cannot be located on it reliably, and the CDR3 follows TCRdb's listing. This chain connects TRBV5-1 to TRBJ2-1; TRBD2 reflects the table's D call only, with no check against the DNA. Germline CDR1 is SGHRS and CDR2 is YFSETQ. The CDR3 totals 19 residues, both ends included. The CDR3 protein is CASSFYICSSRGLYNEQFF.

This clonotype was recorded a few times. The chain joins TRBV11-2 to TRBJ2-7; TRBD1 agrees at 8 bases. The germline V gene encodes CDR1 SGHAT and CDR2 FQNNGV. V lost 5 bases and J lost 6; bases outside the gene matches: 9. The CDR3 contains 14 residues. CDR3 region: CASSLQGAGFEQYF. The CDR3 DNA follows: TGTGCCAGCAGCCTCCAGGGGGCCGGGTTCGAGCAGTACTTC.